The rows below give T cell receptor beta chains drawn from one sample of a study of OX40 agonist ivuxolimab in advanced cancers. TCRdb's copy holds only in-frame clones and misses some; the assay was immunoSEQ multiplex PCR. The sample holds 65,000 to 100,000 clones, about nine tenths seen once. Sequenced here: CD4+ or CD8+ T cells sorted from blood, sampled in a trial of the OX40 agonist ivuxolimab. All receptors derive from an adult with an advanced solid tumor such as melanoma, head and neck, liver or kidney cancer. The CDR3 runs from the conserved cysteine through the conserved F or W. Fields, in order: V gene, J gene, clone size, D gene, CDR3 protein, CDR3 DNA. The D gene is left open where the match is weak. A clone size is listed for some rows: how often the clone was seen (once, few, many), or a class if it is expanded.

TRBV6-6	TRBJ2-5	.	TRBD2	CASSRGGYQETQYF	TGTGCCAGCAGCCGCGGGGGGTACCAAGAGACCCAGTACTTC
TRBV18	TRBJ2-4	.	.	CASSAQGDIQYF	TGTGCCAGCTCAGCTCAAGGGGACATTCAGTACTTC
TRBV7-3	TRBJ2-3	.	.	CASSLPYSGQDPSTDTQYF	TGTGCCAGCAGCTTACCTTATAGCGGACAGGACCCTAGCACAGATACGCAGTATTTT
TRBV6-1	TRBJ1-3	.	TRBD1	CASSESPRTGVENTIYF	TGTGCCAGCAGTGAATCCCCCCGGACAGGGGTCGAAAACACCATATATTTT
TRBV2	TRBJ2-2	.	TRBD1	CASKGQLLRTGELFF	TGTGCCAGCAAGGGACAGCTGCTCAGGACCGGGGAGCTGTTTTTT
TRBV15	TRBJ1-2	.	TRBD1	CATSRGEGAGGYTF	TGTGCCACCAGCAGAGGAGAGGGGGCGGGTGGCTACACCTTC
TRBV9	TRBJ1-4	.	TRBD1	CASSPSLTGVEKLFF	TGTGCCAGCAGCCCGAGCCTGACAGGGGTTGAAAAACTGTTTTTT
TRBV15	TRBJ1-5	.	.	CATSRASGGTLFNRPQHF	TGTGCCACCAGCAGAGCATCTGGGGGGACACTCTTCAACCGGCCCCAGCATTTT
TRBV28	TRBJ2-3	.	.	CASSLEQGVGDTQYF	TGTGCCAGCAGTTTAGAACAGGGAGTTGGAGATACGCAGTATTTT
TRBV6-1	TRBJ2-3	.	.	CASRRTQSTDTQYF	TGTGCCAGCAGGAGGACGCAGAGCACAGATACGCAGTATTTT
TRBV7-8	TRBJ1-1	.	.	CASSLERDTEAFF	TGTGCCAGCAGCTTAGAAAGAGACACTGAAGCTTTCTTT
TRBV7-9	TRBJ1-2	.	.	CASSAVGVDAGYTF	TGTGCCAGCAGCGCAGTCGGGGTCGATGCTGGCTACACCTTC
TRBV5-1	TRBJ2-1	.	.	CASSLGLDSYNEQFF	TGCGCCAGCAGCTTGGGTTTAGACTCCTACAATGAGCAGTTCTTC
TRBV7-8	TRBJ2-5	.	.	CASTPGPQETQYF	TGTGCCAGCACCCCGGGACCCCAAGAGACCCAGTACTTC
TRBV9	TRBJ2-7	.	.	CASSVEHVPYEQYF	TGTGCCAGCAGCGTAGAACACGTGCCCTACGAGCAGTACTTC
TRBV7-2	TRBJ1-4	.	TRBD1	CASSPDRAATNEKLFF	TGTGCCAGCAGCCCGGACAGGGCTGCAACTAATGAAAAACTGTTTTTT
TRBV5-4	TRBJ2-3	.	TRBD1	CASSLAGGQGVGADTQYF	TGTGCCAGCAGCTTGGCCGGTGGGCAGGGGGTAGGGGCAGATACGCAGTATTTT
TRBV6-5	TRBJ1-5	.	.	CASSELFTHQPQHF	TGTGCCAGCAGTGAACTTTTCACCCATCAGCCCCAGCATTTT
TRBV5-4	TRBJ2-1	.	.	CASSTRTGTPRNEQFF	TGTGCCAGCAGCACCCGGACGGGGACTCCTAGGAATGAGCAGTTCTTC
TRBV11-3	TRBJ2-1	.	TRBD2	CASSPGLGWNEQFF	TGTGCCAGCAGCCCTGGACTAGGATGGAATGAGCAGTTCTTC
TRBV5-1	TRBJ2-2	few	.	CASSPQTKPANTGELFF	TGCGCCAGCAGCCCTCAGACCAAACCCGCGAACACCGGGGAGCTGTTTTTT
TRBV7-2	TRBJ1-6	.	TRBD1	CASSRQGANSPLHF	TGTGCCAGCAGCCGACAGGGGGCAAACTCACCCCTCCACTTT
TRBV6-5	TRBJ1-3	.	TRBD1	CASSYDRGKGNTIYF	TGTGCCAGCAGTTATGACAGGGGAAAAGGAAACACCATATATTTT
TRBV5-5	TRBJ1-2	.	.	CASSLDWNGYTF	TGTGCCAGCAGCTTGGATTGGAATGGCTACACCTTC
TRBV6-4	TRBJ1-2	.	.	CASSRSDTGQYGYTF	TGTGCCAGCAGCCGGAGTGACACAGGCCAATATGGCTACACCTTC
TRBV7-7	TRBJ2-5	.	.	CASSQVVSSPGEETQYF	TGTGCTAGCAGTCAAGTGGTGAGCAGCCCCGGGGAAGAGACCCAGTACTTC
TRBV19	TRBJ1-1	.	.	CASRYILGTEGLTEAFF	TGTGCCAGTAGGTATATACTAGGCACCGAAGGGCTCACTGAAGCTTTCTTT
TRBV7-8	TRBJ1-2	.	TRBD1	CASSNRQGSYGYTF	TGTGCCAGCAGCAACCGACAGGGGTCCTATGGCTACACCTTC
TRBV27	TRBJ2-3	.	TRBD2	CASSRKLSGGETSSTQYF	TGTGCCAGCAGCCGTAAGCTTAGCGGGGGGGAAACTTCGAGTACGCAGTATTTT
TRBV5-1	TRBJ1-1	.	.	CASSLDRWDTEAFF	TGCGCCAGCAGCTTGGACAGGTGGGACACTGAAGCTTTCTTT
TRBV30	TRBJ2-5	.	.	CAWTPGTGRETQYF	TGTGCCTGGACCCCCGGGACGGGGCGGGAGACCCAGTACTTC
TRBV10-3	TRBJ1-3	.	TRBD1	CAISGGTGVFSGNTIYF	TGTGCCATCAGTGGGGGGACAGGGGTCTTCTCTGGAAACACCATATATTTT
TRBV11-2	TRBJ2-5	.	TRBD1	CASSQQGEKETQYF	TGTGCCAGCAGCCAACAGGGGGAGAAAGAGACCCAGTACTTC